The clone carrying this T cell receptor (beta chain) was seen repeatedly, ten times or more. Sequencing was performed with immunoSEQ multiplex PCR; in TCRdb, only in-frame clones are kept and a portion is missing. In the table there are roughly 300,000 clones, around 86% of which are singletons. This sample was included in a study of blood T cell repertoires in COVID-19. Participants reported their clinical history, and cohort assignment relied on those reports. The V and J ends lost 2 bases and 5 bases, in that order; junction bases with no gene match: 10. The length of the CDR3 is 17 residues. Germline assignment: CDR1 SEHNR and CDR2 FQNEAQ (reference sequence).

This receptor was obtained from a woman in her 40s with acute COVID-19. The chain uses TRBV7-9 and TRBJ2-3; 10 nucleotides line up with TRBD2. Material for sequencing was PBMCs or T cells enriched from blood (not recorded which). Written as DNA, the CDR3 is TGTGCCAGCAGCTTACAGGAGCGGGGGGGCGATGGAGATACGCAGTATTTT. It specifies CASSLQERGGDGDTQYF.